These 32 T cell receptor beta chains were sequenced from one sample in a study of OX40 agonist ivuxolimab in advanced cancers. Clones were read by immunoSEQ multiplex PCR, and TCRdb kept only the in-frame ones, dropping some. The sample includes roughly 50,000 clones, 84% of them seen just once. Sequenced material: CD4+ or CD8+ T cells sorted from blood, taken in a trial of the OX40 agonist ivuxolimab. These receptors originate from an adult with an advanced solid tumor such as melanoma, head and neck, liver or kidney cancer.

The chain links TRBV6-5 to TRBJ1-4; 8 nucleotides match TRBD1. V shed 2 bases and J 6 bases; nucleotides not matched to a gene: 2. Germline CDR1 MNHEY, CDR2 SVGAGI. The length of the CDR3 is 14 residues. CDR3 bases: TGTGCCAGCAGTTACGGACAGGGACATGAAAAACTGTTTTTT. Translating gives CASSYGQGHEKLFF.

The genes are TRBV14 and TRBJ1-2; 7 bases agree with TRBD1. The trim removed 10 bases at V and 0 bases at J, leaving 11 bases unmatched. The CDR3 spans 15 residues. The germline V gene encodes CDR1 SGHDN and CDR2 FVKESK. The CDR3 spells CAILRGTVPNYGYTF. CDR3 DNA: TGTGCCATCCTCAGAGGGACAGTCCCTAACTATGGCTACACCTTC.

The rearrangement uses TRBV5-5 and TRBJ2-7, with TRBD2 matching 7 bases. CDR3 length: 14 residues. Losses at the gene ends were 6 bases for V and 0 bases for J; bases not matched to a gene: 6. CDR1 SGHKS and CDR2 YYEKEE come from the germline V gene (reference sequence). CDR3 coding DNA: TGTGCCAGCAACCGCGGGGGTGACTCCTACGAGCAGTACTTC. Translated: CASNRGGDSYEQYF.

This clone came up a few times. The genes are TRBV21-1 and TRBJ2-6. TRBV21-1 is a pseudogene. The CDR3 has 13 residues. The DNA of the CDR3 is TGTGCCAGCAGATTCTCTGGGGCCAACGTCCTGACTTTC. Encoded protein: CASRFSGANVLTF.

The CDR3 region has the DNA TGTGCCTGGAGTGTAGCGGCAGGGGCCTCACCCCTCCACTTT. Its protein product is CAWSVAAGASPLHF. This chain connects TRBV30 to TRBJ1-6, with D tentatively TRBD1 (6 bases). Germline assignment: CDR1 GTSNPN and CDR2 SVGIG (reference sequence). V gave up 0 bases and J gave up 10 bases, with 13 bases separating them. The CDR3 length is 14 residues.

The rearrangement links TRBV10-1 to TRBJ2-5; D is unclear. CDR1 is WNHNN, CDR2 SYGVQD, per germline (reference sequence). Trimming cost V 0 bases and J 4 bases, with 6 bases left between them. This CDR3 is built from 13 residues. This chain's CDR3 is CASSESFGETQYF. CDR3 DNA: TGCGCCAGCAGTGAGTCGTTCGGAGAGACCCAGTACTTC.

The V and J genes are TRBV14 and TRBJ2-7; 9 bases fit TRBD1. The germline CDR1 and CDR2 sequences are SGHDN and FVKESK. The CDR3 is 15 residues long. J was trimmed by 4 bases and V by 4 bases; bases with no gene match: 8. In nucleotides, the CDR3 is TGTGCCAGCAGCCGGACACAGGGGGCGGGGTACGAGCAGTACTTC. It translates to CASSRTQGAGYEQYF.

V is TRBV19 and J is TRBJ1-5; D not resolved. Per germline, CDR1 LNHDA and CDR2 SQIVND (reference sequence). CDR3 length equals 18 residues. The V end lost 3 bases, the J end lost 0 bases, and 18 bases lay between the germline ends. CDR3 sequence: CASSIPPYGADSNQPQHF. The CDR3, as DNA: TGTGCCAGTAGTATCCCACCGTATGGAGCAGATAGCAATCAGCCCCAGCATTTT.

The rearrangement uses TRBV5-5 and TRBJ2-1; possibly TRBD1 for D (6 bases). Per the germline V gene, CDR1 is SGHKS and CDR2 is YYEKEE (reference sequence). This CDR3 is built from 15 residues. The V end was cut by 4 bases, the J end by 3 bases, with 14 bases between. This CDR3 is CASSVGHGDYNEQFF. The DNA of the CDR3 is TGTGCCAGCAGCGTGGGACACGGAGACTACAATGAGCAGTTCTTC.

The chain links TRBV28 to TRBJ1-1, with D unclear. The CDR3 contains 13 residues. The germline CDR1 and CDR2 sequences are MDHEN and SYDVKM. V gave up 6 bases and J gave up 0 bases, with 8 bases separating them. CDR3 protein: CASRILMNTEAFF. The CDR3 DNA is TGTGCCAGCAGGATTTTGATGAACACTGAAGCTTTCTTT.

The chain uses TRBV5-1 and TRBJ2-1; D may match TRBD1 or TRBD2 (5 bases each). CDR1 SGHRS and CDR2 YFSETQ come from the germline V gene. Trimming removed 4 bases at V and 6 bases at J, with 17 bases between. CDR3 length: 15 residues. The CDR3 region is CASSPGPPGGNEQFF. CDR3 sequence (DNA): TGCGCCAGCAGCCCGGGACCGCCGGGTGGCAATGAGCAGTTCTTC.

This clone was seen a single time. V is TRBV19 and J is TRBJ2-2; 15 bases fit TRBD2. CDR3 length: 17 amino acids. The germline V gene encodes CDR1 LNHDA and CDR2 SQIVND (reference sequence). V shed 10 bases and J 5 bases; nucleotides not matched to a gene: 11. The CDR3 here is CATQLGLAGGATGELFF. As DNA, the CDR3 is TGTGCCACTCAATTGGGACTAGCGGGAGGAGCGACCGGGGAGCTGTTTTTT.

J is TRBJ2-3 and V is TRBV30; 13 bases are a match to TRBD2. From germline, CDR1 is GTSNPN and CDR2 SVGIG (reference sequence). V shed 2 bases and J 4 bases; nucleotides not matched to a gene: 12. The CDR3 covers 18 residues. In nucleotides, the CDR3 is TGTGCCTGGAGTTTTGGGAGGACTAGCGGGAGTAACCCAGATACGCAGTATTTT. This translates into CAWSFGRTSGSNPDTQYF. Complete variable domain (other parts from reference TRBV30 and TRBJ2-3): SQTIHQWPATLVQPVGSPLSLECTVEGTSNPNLYWYRQAAGRGLQLLFYSVGIGQISSEVPQNLSASRPQDRQFILSSKKLLLSDSGFYLCAWSFGRTSGSNPDTQYFGPGTRLTVL.

The rearrangement joins TRBV27 to TRBJ1-1; no clear D. The CDR3 spans 14 residues. From germline, CDR1 is MNHEY and CDR2 SMNVEV (reference sequence). V shed 5 bases and J shed 0 bases, with 10 bases lying between them. The CDR3 region is CASSGYRMNTEAFF. The CDR3 nucleotides are TGTGCCAGCAGTGGGTATCGGATGAACACTGAAGCTTTCTTT.

The J gene is TRBJ2-2, the V gene TRBV5-4, with 7 positions matching TRBD1. Germline V lookup: CDR1 SGHNT, CDR2 YYREEE (reference sequence). The CDR3 is 16 amino acids. V was pared by 4 bases and J by 0 bases, with 6 bases of the junction left unmatched. For the CDR3, the DNA is TGTGCCAGCAGCCTACCGGGACAGCCGAACACCGGGGAGCTGTTTTTT. It is translated as CASSLPGQPNTGELFF. Looking up the rest from reference TRBV5-4 and TRBJ2-2 gives the full variable domain: ETGVTQSPTHLIKTRGQQVTLRCSSQSGHNTVSWYQQALGQGPQFIFQYYREEENGRGNFPPRFSGLQFPNYSSELNVNALELDDSALYLCASSLPGQPNTGELFFGEGSRLTVL.

This clone was detected only a few times. CDR3 nucleotides: TGTGCCAGCAGTCGGGGACAGGGTTTCGGGGAGCTGTTTTTT. Protein sequence: CASSRGQGFGELFF. V and J are TRBV6-5 and TRBJ2-2; TRBD1 aligns across 9 bases. Germline loops: CDR1 MNHEY, CDR2 SVGAGI. V trimming: 5 bases; J trimming: 7 bases; junction bases outside the gene matches: 5. The CDR3 is made up of 14 amino acids.

The chain joins TRBV5-6 to TRBJ1-4; D remains ambiguous. Germline lookup yields CDR1 SGHDT and CDR2 YYEEEE. Trimming cost V 4 bases and J 0 bases, with 16 bases left between them. The CDR3 length is 17 residues. The DNA of the CDR3 is TGTGCCAGCAGCCCGGGTGGGCCGGCAGCAACTAATGAAAAACTGTTTTTT. Its translation is CASSPGGPAATNEKLFF.

The genes are TRBV27 and TRBJ2-6, with 9 nucleotides matching TRBD1. CDR1 and CDR2 from the germline V gene are MNHEY and SMNVEV (reference sequence). Trimming removed 6 bases from V and 3 bases from J; junction bases left unmatched: 6. The CDR3 is 16 amino acids. CDR3 nucleotides: TGTGCCAGCAGGCCGGGACAGGGACGTGGGGCCAACGTCCTGACTTTC. Residues: CASRPGQGRGANVLTF.

The V gene is TRBV11-2, the J gene TRBJ2-7; no clear D gene. The germline V gene encodes CDR1 SGHAT and CDR2 FQNNGV. The V and J ends lost 3 bases and 5 bases respectively, with 14 bases between them. CDR3 length: 14 amino acids. The CDR3 protein is CASSFLSTPHEQYF. The CDR3, as DNA: TGTGCCAGCAGCTTTCTATCGACTCCCCACGAGCAGTACTTC.

The rearrangement uses TRBV4-3 and TRBJ2-7; the D gene is possibly TRBD2 (5 bases). Germline CDR1 and CDR2: LGHNA and YSLEER. V was clipped by 0 bases and J by 1 base, with 7 bases between them. The CDR3 extends over 14 amino acids. CDR3 DNA: TGCGCCAGCAGCCAAGATTGGACTTCCTACGAGCAGTACTTC. Protein sequence: CASSQDWTSYEQYF.

The V gene is TRBV29-1, the J gene TRBJ2-5; a possible D gene is TRBD1 (6 bases). Germline V CDR1 and CDR2: SQVTM, ANQGSEA. This CDR3 spans 11 amino acids. With 8 bases removed from V and 2 bases from J, the gap between germline ends came to 9 bases. In DNA form, the CDR3 reads TGCAGCTCCGGACAGCAAGAGACCCAGTACTTC. Protein: CSSGQQETQYF.

This chain uses TRBV5-1 with TRBJ1-1; 8 bases are shared with TRBD1. The CDR3 has 13 amino acids. Per the germline V gene, CDR1 is SGHRS and CDR2 is YFSETQ. With 4 bases clipped from V and 7 bases from J, the junction kept 6 bases outside the gene matches. CDR3: CASSSGQGDEAFF. The CDR3 bases are TGCGCCAGCAGCAGCGGACAGGGCGATGAAGCTTTCTTT.

This clone was observed a few times. The chain combines TRBV14 with TRBJ2-6, with D unclear. The CDR3 covers 14 residues. In germline, CDR1 is SGHDN, CDR2 FVKESK. With 0 bases removed from V and 4 bases from J, the gap between germline ends came to 4 bases. The CDR3 sequence: CASSQDRGANVLTF. The CDR3 nucleotides read TGTGCCAGCAGCCAAGATCGAGGGGCCAACGTCCTGACTTTC.

The chain couples TRBV30 to TRBJ2-7; 10 nucleotides agree with TRBD2. The CDR3 is 14 amino acids. The junction had 10 bases not matched to a gene; V was cut back by 4 bases and J by 7 bases. Germline V lookup: CDR1 GTSNPN, CDR2 SVGIG (reference sequence). In nucleotides, the CDR3 is TGTGCCTGGAATCTAGCGGGAGCTCGGGGGGAGCAGTACTTC. Translated: CAWNLAGARGEQYF.

V usage is TRBV20-1 and J usage is TRBJ2-7; D remains ambiguous. Looked up from germline, CDR1 is DFQATT and CDR2 is SNEGSKA (reference sequence). This CDR3 region has 11 residues. Trimming pared 0 bases from V and 7 bases from J, leaving 7 bases between. CDR3 residues: CSARDPVEQYF. The CDR3 nucleotides read TGCAGTGCTAGAGATCCCGTAGAGCAGTACTTC.

This chain joins TRBV6-5 and TRBJ2-3, with TRBD1 matching 9 bases. The V gene end was trimmed by 6 bases and the J gene end by 1 base; junction bases not matched to a gene: 5. The germline V gene encodes CDR1 MNHEY and CDR2 SVGAGI. This CDR3 is 15 amino acids long. The CDR3 sequence: CASRDTGGGTDTQYF. CDR3 bases: TGTGCCAGCAGGGATACAGGGGGCGGCACAGATACGCAGTATTTT.

This clone occurred a few times. This chain joins TRBV20-1 and TRBJ1-1; D gene uncertain. This CDR3 region has 11 residues. From germline, CDR1 is DFQATT and CDR2 SNEGSKA (reference sequence). V lost 4 bases, J lost 3 bases, and 6 bases lay in between. The CDR3 DNA sequence: TGCAGTGCTACTTGGTACACTGAAGCTTTCTTT. Translating gives CSATWYTEAFF.

This chain links TRBV28 with TRBJ2-2; maybe TRBD1 (5 bases). V shed 3 bases and J shed 1 base, with 9 bases lying between them. This CDR3 is 15 amino acids long. Germline CDR1 and CDR2: MDHEN and SYDVKM. The CDR3 spells CASSFIDRNTGELFF. In nucleotides, the CDR3 is TGTGCCAGCAGTTTCATAGACAGGAACACCGGGGAGCTGTTTTTT.

The chain recombines TRBV11-2 with TRBJ2-2, with D perhaps being TRBD1 or TRBD2 (5 bases each). CDR3 length: 14 amino acids. Germline CDR1 SGHAT, CDR2 FQNNGV. Trimming stripped 0 bases from V and 6 bases from J, with 8 bases between. The CDR3, as DNA: TGTGCCAGCAGCTTAGAGGTGGGGGCCGGGGAGCTGTTTTTT. Protein: CASSLEVGAGELFF.

This clone occurred once. DNA for the CDR3: TGTGCCAGCAGCGTAGGACAGGGGGCGCCGACCTACGAGCAGTACTTC. As protein: CASSVGQGAPTYEQYF. V usage is TRBV5-4 and J usage is TRBJ2-7, with 11 nucleotides matching TRBD1. The trim removed 4 bases at V and 2 bases at J, leaving 8 bases unmatched. Germline CDR1 is SGHNT and CDR2 is YYREEE (reference sequence). This CDR3 contains 16 residues.

This clone has more than one count but fewer than ten. The chain couples TRBV6-5 to TRBJ1-1; D uncertain. The germline V gene encodes CDR1 MNHEY and CDR2 SVGAGI. Deletions cut 0 bases from V and 6 bases from J, with 14 bases between. The CDR3 totals 15 residues. The CDR3 coding sequence is TGTGCCAGCAGTTACTCGGGGAGACCCCGGGCTGAAGCTTTCTTT. Amino acids: CASSYSGRPRAEAFF.

This chain connects TRBV28 to TRBJ2-7, with 7 bases fitting TRBD2. This CDR3 is built from 14 residues. The germline gives CDR1 MDHEN, CDR2 SYDVKM. J lost 2 bases, V lost 8 bases, and 9 bases had no gene match. This CDR3 reads CASSRGEGPYEQYF. The CDR3 DNA follows: TGTGCCAGCTCCCGGGGGGAGGGGCCCTACGAGCAGTACTTC. Full variable domain (missing parts from reference TRBV28 and TRBJ2-7): DVKVTQSSRYLVKRTGEKVFLECVQDMDHENMFWYRQDPGLGLRLIYFSYDVKMKEKGDIPEGYSVSREKKERFSLILESASTNQTSMYLCASSRGEGPYEQYFGPGTRLTVT.